Listed below are T cell receptor beta chains from one sample, sequenced in a study of cytomegalovirus exposure and HLA in healthy donors. Clones were sequenced by immunoSEQ multiplex PCR, and TCRdb holds only the in-frame ones, with some missing. The sample contains about 160,000 clones, 86% of which appear only once. The sequencing sample was made of PBMCs. These receptors were collected from a young woman in good health and CMV-seronegative. Each CDR3 is given with its conserved first and last residue. Fields, in order: V gene, D gene, J gene, clone size, CDR3 DNA, CDR3 protein. The D gene is left open where the match is weak. A clone size is listed for some rows: how often the clone was seen (once, few, many), or a class if it is expanded.

v_call: TRBV10-3; d_call: .; j_call: TRBJ1-2; clone_size: .; cdr3_nt: TGTGCCATCAGTGAGTCGGGGAGGTACTATGGCTACACCTTC; cdr3_aa: CAISESGRYYGYTF
v_call: TRBV10-3; d_call: .; j_call: TRBJ1-4; clone_size: .; cdr3_nt: TGTGCCATCCACAGGGCCCCAACTAATGAAAAACTGTTTTTT; cdr3_aa: CAIHRAPTNEKLFF
v_call: TRBV5-4; d_call: TRBD2; j_call: TRBJ2-7; clone_size: .; cdr3_nt: TGTGCCAGCAGCCTAGCGGGAGGAAGGTCCTACGAGCAGTACTTC; cdr3_aa: CASSLAGGRSYEQYF
v_call: TRBV5-6; d_call: TRBD1; j_call: TRBJ2-7; clone_size: .; cdr3_nt: TGTGCCAGCAGCTTGGCCAGCAGGGGGCGGGGTCCCTACGAGCAGTACTTC; cdr3_aa: CASSLASRGRGPYEQYF
v_call: TRBV6-5; d_call: TRBD2; j_call: TRBJ2-4; clone_size: .; cdr3_nt: TGTGCCAGCTCTCGGGAGGGAAACATTCAGTACTTC; cdr3_aa: CASSREGNIQYF
v_call: TRBV20-1; d_call: .; j_call: TRBJ1-2; clone_size: .; cdr3_nt: TGCAGTCCACAAGGGGGAGGCTACACCTTC; cdr3_aa: CSPQGGGYTF
v_call: TRBV5-6; d_call: TRBD1; j_call: TRBJ2-2; clone_size: .; cdr3_nt: TGTGCCAGCAGCTCTTATTATTTGGACAGGGAAGAATTCGGGGAGCTGTTTTTT; cdr3_aa: CASSSYYLDREEFGELFF
v_call: TRBV4-1; d_call: .; j_call: TRBJ2-3; clone_size: few; cdr3_nt: TGCGCCAGCAGCCAAACTACCACCACAGATACGCAGTATTTT; cdr3_aa: CASSQTTTTDTQYF
v_call: TRBV21-1; d_call: .; j_call: TRBJ1-2; clone_size: once; cdr3_nt: TGTGCCAGCAGCCCCAGGGGGCAGAGGAACTATGGCTACACCTTC; cdr3_aa: CASSPRGQRNYGYTF
v_call: TRBV10-1; d_call: TRBD1; j_call: TRBJ2-7; clone_size: once; cdr3_nt: TGCGCCAGCAGCGCCGGGACAGGCCCTTACGAGCAGTACTTC; cdr3_aa: CASSAGTGPYEQYF
v_call: TRBV9; d_call: .; j_call: TRBJ2-1; clone_size: .; cdr3_nt: TGTGCCAGCAGCCCATGGGGGGGCGGGTACAATGAGCAGTTCTTC; cdr3_aa: CASSPWGGGYNEQFF
v_call: TRBV30; d_call: TRBD1; j_call: TRBJ1-6; clone_size: .; cdr3_nt: TGTGCCTGGGCACCCCTTCGGACAGGTCTTACTAATTCACCCCTCCACTTT; cdr3_aa: CAWAPLRTGLTNSPLHF
v_call: TRBV27; d_call: TRBD2; j_call: TRBJ2-1; clone_size: .; cdr3_nt: TGTGCCAGCAGTCCCTTTGCGGGAGTCTACAATGAGCAGTTCTTC; cdr3_aa: CASSPFAGVYNEQFF
v_call: TRBV5-1; d_call: .; j_call: TRBJ2-7; clone_size: .; cdr3_nt: TGCGCCAGCAGCTTGGGACAGTCCTACGAGCAGTACTTC; cdr3_aa: CASSLGQSYEQYF
v_call: TRBV27; d_call: TRBD1; j_call: TRBJ1-5; clone_size: .; cdr3_nt: TGTGCCAGCAGCCCTCGGACAGGGCGGGGGGGAAATAATCAGCCCCAGCATTTT; cdr3_aa: CASSPRTGRGGNNQPQHF
v_call: TRBV4-3; d_call: TRBD1; j_call: TRBJ2-1; clone_size: .; cdr3_nt: TGCGCCAGCAGCCAACGGGCAGGGGGCTACAATGAGCAGTTCTTC; cdr3_aa: CASSQRAGGYNEQFF
v_call: TRBV6-5; d_call: .; j_call: TRBJ2-2; clone_size: .; cdr3_nt: TGTGCCAGCAGTTACGCTGGGGCGCCGAACACCGGGGAGCTGTTTTTT; cdr3_aa: CASSYAGAPNTGELFF
v_call: TRBV19; d_call: TRBD1; j_call: TRBJ2-6; clone_size: .; cdr3_nt: TGTGCCAGTAGTATAGGAGGACAGGGACTGACTGGGGCCAACGTCCTGACTTTC; cdr3_aa: CASSIGGQGLTGANVLTF
v_call: TRBV5-4; d_call: TRBD2; j_call: TRBJ2-7; clone_size: .; cdr3_nt: TGTGCCAGCAGCTTGGACAGGCGGGGGGCCAACGAGCAGTACTTC; cdr3_aa: CASSLDRRGANEQYF
v_call: TRBV4-3; d_call: .; j_call: TRBJ2-1; clone_size: .; cdr3_nt: TGCGCCAGCAGCCAAGAAGAGGCTACTGGCAATGAGCAGTTCTTC; cdr3_aa: CASSQEEATGNEQFF
v_call: TRBV7-6; d_call: .; j_call: TRBJ1-6; clone_size: .; cdr3_nt: TGTGCCAGCAGCTTCGGGCAGGGGTCCTATAATTCACCCCTCCACTTT; cdr3_aa: CASSFGQGSYNSPLHF
v_call: TRBV4-1; d_call: .; j_call: TRBJ2-6; clone_size: .; cdr3_nt: TGCGCCAGCAGCCGCACGGGGAACTTACTCTCTGGGGCCAACGTCCTGACTTTC; cdr3_aa: CASSRTGNLLSGANVLTF
v_call: TRBV19; d_call: TRBD1; j_call: TRBJ1-2; clone_size: .; cdr3_nt: TGTGCCAGTATAGAGACAGGGGGCAACTATGGCTACACCTTC; cdr3_aa: CASIETGGNYGYTF
v_call: TRBV6-6; d_call: .; j_call: TRBJ2-2; clone_size: .; cdr3_nt: TGTGCCAGCAGTTACCGGAGGGATCTCGGGCCCGGGGAGCTGTTTTTT; cdr3_aa: CASSYRRDLGPGELFF
v_call: TRBV2; d_call: .; j_call: TRBJ1-2; clone_size: few; cdr3_nt: TGTGCCAGCAGTGTCAGAGAGGGAGGCTACACCTTC; cdr3_aa: CASSVREGGYTF